A selection of T cell receptor beta chains follows, all from one sample in a study of T cell responses to AZD1222 COVID-19 vaccine. Data came from immunoSEQ multiplex PCR; TCRdb stores just in-frame clones and leaves some out. The sample yields some 180,000 clones, approximately 94% seen once. The source material was peripheral blood, sampled 28 days after the second dose of the MenACWY control vaccine. The receptors were sampled from an adult who received the MenACWY meningococcal vaccine as a control. Each CDR3 is given with its conserved first and last residue. D genes are given only for firm matches. Clone size appears in some rows only: once, few, many, or a class for an expanded clone.

-	TRBV6-5	TRBJ1-6	16	-	CASSYVGHQSNSPLHF	TGTGCCAGCAGTTACGTGGGACACCAATCTAATTCACCCCTCCACTTT
-	TRBV11-3	TRBJ2-7	12	TRBD2	CASSPGRGEQYF	TGTGCCAGCAGCCCGGGGAGGGGCGAGCAGTACTTC
-	TRBV18	TRBJ2-3	18	TRBD2	CASSPRPSASGRTDTQYF	TGTGCCAGCTCACCAAGGCCCTCGGCTAGCGGGAGGACAGATACGCAGTATTTT
-	TRBV6-5	TRBJ2-7	15	TRBD2	CASSYLSSGSYEQYF	TGTGCCAGCAGTTACCTTTCTAGCGGCTCCTACGAGCAGTACTTC
-	TRBV5-1	TRBJ1-3	17	-	CASSSGVWGLSGNTIYF	TGCGCCAGCAGCTCGGGAGTCTGGGGCCTATCTGGAAACACCATATATTTT
-	TRBV3-1/TRBV3-2	TRBJ2-3	14	TRBD2	CASSPAGGPNTQYF	TGTGCCAGCAGCCCAGCGGGAGGGCCGAATACGCAGTATTTT
-	TRBV11-3	TRBJ1-1	14	TRBD1	CASSLGGQGTEAFF	TGTGCCAGCAGCTTGGGGGGACAGGGGACTGAAGCTTTCTTT
-	TRBV6-6	TRBJ2-7	16	TRBD1	CASSLIGQGSTREQYF	TGTGCCAGCAGCCTCATCGGACAGGGATCGACCAGGGAGCAGTACTTC
-	TRBV14	TRBJ2-7	11	-	CASSLNYEQYF	TGTGCCAGCAGCCTCAACTACGAGCAGTACTTC
-	TRBV5-1	TRBJ2-7	18	TRBD1	CASSLAEGETGGLYEQYF	TGCGCCAGCAGCTTGGCCGAGGGAGAAACAGGGGGTCTCTACGAGCAGTACTTC
-	TRBV5-1	TRBJ2-3	16	-	CASAYLEGGGTDTQYF	TGCGCCAGCGCTTATCTGGAGGGAGGCGGCACAGATACGCAGTATTTT
-	TRBV11-2	TRBJ1-2	16	TRBD1	CASNKYTGQGVDGYTF	TGTGCCAGCAACAAATATACGGGACAGGGTGTGGATGGCTACACCTTC
-	TRBV7-2	TRBJ1-5	14	TRBD1	CASSLDRSNQPQHF	TGTGCCAGCAGCCTGGACAGGAGCAATCAGCCCCAGCATTTT
-	TRBV28	TRBJ2-3	16	TRBD2	CASRGTSGSGTDTQYF	TGTGCCAGCAGGGGGACTAGCGGGAGTGGCACAGATACGCAGTATTTT
-	TRBV18	TRBJ1-1	17	-	CASSPPEWGMMNTEAFF	TGTGCCAGCTCACCACCGGAATGGGGGATGATGAACACTGAAGCTTTCTTT
-	TRBV12-3/TRBV12-4	TRBJ1-4	12	-	CASSYNTEALFF	TGTGCCAGCAGTTACAACACGGAGGCGCTGTTTTTT
-	TRBV4-1	TRBJ1-2	15	-	CASSRTTLGADGYTF	TGCGCCAGCAGCCGGACCACCTTGGGGGCTGACGGCTACACCTTC
-	TRBV2	TRBJ1-2	11	-	CASRTIEGYTF	TGTGCCAGCAGGACAATAGAAGGCTACACCTTC
-	TRBV15	TRBJ2-2	17	TRBD2	CATSRVTGGRSTGELFF	TGTGCCACCAGCAGGGTTACGGGCGGGAGGTCCACCGGGGAGCTGTTTTTT
-	TRBV28	TRBJ1-1	14	-	CASSRWGVNTEAFF	TGTGCCAGCAGCCGGTGGGGGGTGAACACTGAAGCTTTCTTT
-	TRBV5-5	TRBJ2-4	13	TRBD1	CASRRQGSDIQYF	TGTGCCAGCAGGAGACAGGGGTCGGACATTCAGTACTTC
-	TRBV27	TRBJ1-1	16	-	CASSFGPPGPNTEAFF	TGTGCCAGCAGTTTTGGACCTCCTGGGCCGAACACTGAAGCTTTCTTT
-	TRBV19	TRBJ1-3	14	-	CASSMAQIGNTIYF	TGTGCCAGTAGTATGGCGCAGATTGGAAACACCATATATTTT
-	TRBV2	TRBJ2-2	16	TRBD1	CATRGGDRGSAGELFF	TGTGCCACCAGGGGGGGGGACAGGGGATCGGCCGGGGAGCTGTTTTTT
-	TRBV5-1	TRBJ2-2	15	TRBD1	CASIRDSANTGELFF	TGCGCCAGCATCCGGGACAGTGCGAACACCGGGGAGCTGTTTTTT
-	TRBV6-2/TRBV6-3	TRBJ2-1	15	-	CASSYSSGTYNEQFF	TGTGCCAGCAGTTACTCCAGCGGAACCTACAATGAGCAGTTCTTC
-	TRBV19	TRBJ1-2	12	-	CATGQPPYGYTF	TGTGCCACTGGACAACCCCCCTATGGCTACACCTTC
-	TRBV7-2	TRBJ2-5	11	-	CASSYKETQYF	TGTGCCAGCAGCTATAAAGAGACCCAGTACTTC
-	TRBV27	TRBJ1-1	14	-	CASSFNVGNTEAFF	TGTGCCAGCAGTTTTAATGTGGGAAACACTGAAGCTTTCTTT
-	TRBV28	TRBJ2-7	16	-	CASSPSRGVTDYEQYF	TGTGCCAGCAGTCCGAGCCGGGGTGTAACAGACTACGAGCAGTACTTC
-	TRBV6-1	TRBJ2-7	15	-	CASSPGDATSYEQYF	TGTGCCAGCAGTCCGGGAGACGCGACCTCCTACGAGCAGTACTTC
-	TRBV7-2	TRBJ2-2	15	-	CASSLSPQGAGELFF	TGTGCCAGCAGCTTAAGCCCTCAAGGGGCCGGGGAGCTGTTTTTT
once	TRBV25-1	TRBJ1-1	13	-	CASSELRATEAFF	TGTGCCAGCAGTGAACTGAGGGCGACTGAAGCTTTCTTT
-	TRBV6-5	TRBJ2-5	14	-	CASKMDWGVETQYF	TGTGCCAGCAAGATGGACTGGGGGGTTGAGACCCAGTACTTC
-	TRBV15	TRBJ2-7	15	TRBD2	CATSRELAGSYEQYF	TGTGCCACCAGCAGAGAACTAGCGGGAAGCTACGAGCAGTACTTC
-	TRBV10-3	TRBJ2-7	13	TRBD2	CAIRGGSADEQYF	TGTGCCATCCGGGGGGGATCCGCAGACGAGCAGTACTTC
-	TRBV4-1	TRBJ1-2	16	TRBD1	CASSQVGTVSGYGYTF	TGCGCCAGCAGCCAAGTGGGGACAGTGTCGGGCTATGGCTACACCTTC
-	TRBV24-1	TRBJ2-3	17	TRBD2	CATSDWASGRATDTQYF	TGTGCCACCAGTGATTGGGCTAGCGGGAGGGCGACAGATACGCAGTATTTT
-	TRBV6-1	TRBJ1-2	14	-	CASSEIRGSYGYTF	TGTGCCAGCAGTGAAATTCGGGGATCCTATGGCTACACCTTC
-	TRBV28	TRBJ2-1	15	-	CASSLWLGSDNEQFF	TGTGCCAGCAGTTTGTGGTTGGGTTCAGACAATGAGCAGTTCTTC
-	TRBV28	TRBJ2-1	13	-	CAGAGTLDNEQFF	TGTGCCGGAGCCGGGACATTGGACAATGAGCAGTTCTTC
-	TRBV5-1	TRBJ1-1	16	-	CASSVPGSMGNTEAFF	TGCGCCAGCAGTGTGCCGGGTTCGATGGGCAACACTGAAGCTTTCTTT
-	TRBV3-1/TRBV3-2	TRBJ2-7	15	TRBD2	CASSPFTGGRNEQYF	TGTGCCAGCAGCCCCTTCACGGGAGGGCGGAACGAGCAGTACTTC
-	TRBV21-1	TRBJ1-5	18	-	CASSTPGRRGGPDQPQHF	TGTGCCAGCAGCACACCGGGGCGACGAGGAGGGCCGGATCAGCCCCAGCATTTT
-	TRBV28	TRBJ2-1	18	TRBD2	CASTLGTSGRGSYNEQFF	TGTGCCAGCACCCTAGGGACTAGCGGGAGGGGGTCCTACAATGAGCAGTTCTTC
-	TRBV27	TRBJ1-1	15	-	CASSFLRGGGTEAFF	TGTGCCAGCAGCTTTCTCAGGGGAGGGGGGACTGAAGCTTTCTTT
-	TRBV21-1	TRBJ1-4	12	-	CASTGGRGKLLF	TGTGCCAGCACCGGGGGGCGGGGGAAACTGCTTTTT
-	TRBV23-1	TRBJ2-2	19	-	CASSQRRGSRWSNTGELFF	TGCGCCAGCAGTCAAAGGCGTGGCTCTCGCTGGTCGAACACCGGGGAGCTGTTTTTT
once	TRBV11-2	TRBJ2-1	13	-	CASNTDSYNEQFF	TGTGCCAGCAATACCGACAGCTACAATGAGCAGTTCTTC